This T cell receptor (beta chain) was recovered during a study of spatial heterogeneity in lung cancer (dated by TCRdb to the late 2010s). For context, the study as a whole: More beta-chain than alpha-chain transcripts were consistently detected, likely reflecting higher beta-chain transcript abundance. TCR transcript counts in tumor regions correlated strongly with a T cell transcriptional module score from matched bulk RNA-seq. In the raw uncorrected reads, each unique combination of TCR and UMI appeared more than ten times on average. The study quantitatively compared TCR alpha and beta repertoires across multiple tumor regions, matched nontumor lung and blood in non-small cell lung cancer. Nonsynonymous mutation counts, determined by whole-exome sequencing of tumor tissue, were related to TCR repertoire features. Both alpha and beta chains were TCR-sequenced in approximately 220 tumor regions, around 65 matched nontumor lung samples and 55 to 60 PBMC samples obtained at surgery. The paper as a whole reports these results and caveats: Additional single-cell paired TCR alpha and beta sequencing was considered necessary to confirm, at a functional level, the hypothesis that regional TCRs recognize regional mutations. Counts of ubiquitous and regional expanded TCRs correlated with counts of ubiquitous and regional nonsynonymous mutations, respectively. TCR-seq coverage of tumor T cells was estimated to be only about 6.7% for alpha chains and 13% for beta chains. The tumor nonsynonymous mutation count correlated with the number of expanded intratumoral alpha and beta TCRs.

Taking its sample share into account, this clonotype is medium-sized (0.01 to 0.1%). Its antigen is still unknown. No per-base quality is available; no much larger clone lies one base away. Trimming takes 8 bases from V and 9 bases from J, and the germline ends sit 11 bases apart. CDR1 and CDR2 are read off the germline V gene as MDHEN and SYDVKM. The CDR3 goes from the cysteine to the phenylalanine over 11 residues. CDR3 DNA only is kept here, 33 bases in frame from base 1. The intended sense of this specimen's time point label: sample taken at primary tumor resection. Samples were obtained from 65 to 90 patients with early-stage, untreated non-small cell lung cancer from the lung TRACERx cohort. For TCR sequencing, whole RNA was extracted from tumor and nontumor lung tissue, or from cryopreserved PBMC samples, and no cell sorting was done. Patients were selected for TCR sequencing only if sufficient RNA was available from at least two tumor regions. A lung pathologist reviewed the tumor and adjacent nontumor lung specimens before the specimens were selected.

The method behind the library was 5' RACE. The sample was run on a NextSeq 500. The TCR library protocol attached a unique molecular identifier to each TCR cDNA molecule to allow correction of PCR and sequencing errors. Per the authors' processing: TCR identification, UMI-based error correction and CDR3 extraction were performed with Decombinator tools. Expanded TCRs were defined as those above a frequency of 2 per 1,000, corresponding to the top 1% of the tumor frequency distribution. Expanded tumor TCRs statistically deemed absent (corrected P<0.05) from at least one tumor region were classed as regional, and all other expanded tumor TCRs were classed as ubiquitous. Rényi diversity was computed with the R vegan package after subsampling each repertoire 100 times to 5,000 TCRs. CDR3 similarity networks were constructed using string-kernel similarity of amino acid triplets, with links drawn between CDR3s whose pairwise similarity was above 0.82. Starting from the raw public reads, TCRdb applied fastp trimming at Q25, assembled clones with MiXCR and retained in-frame beta chains. Rows are unified per CDR3 protein, each entry keeping the most common DNA and genes. TCRdb, rather than the study authors, made the V and J calls. The sample table contains about 3,100 distinct CDR3 sequences; only one count was recorded for 10% to 15% of them. Around 8.1% of the sample rests with the top ten.

The receptor's source is a male donor with early-stage non-small cell lung cancer. The source was lung tumor tissue, collected at surgery. The chain is assembled from TRBV28 and TRBJ2-1, with a tentative D gene TRBD2 over 5 matching bases. The CDR3 is CASGERPEQFF. The nucleotides are TGTGCCAGCGGGGAGAGGCCTGAGCAGTTCTTC.